The 23 T cell receptor beta chains reported below all come from one sample, sequenced in a study of blood T cell repertoires in COVID-19. Sequenced by immunoSEQ multiplex PCR; TCRdb stores in-frame clones only, minus some. Counted here are 350,000 or so clones, roughly 87% occurring once; the ten biggest clones make up 0.9% to 1.2%. Specimen: PBMCs or T cells enriched from blood (not recorded which). The receptors come from a woman between 25 and 40 years old who had recovered from COVID-19.

The chain links TRBV10-3 to TRBJ1-2; D unresolved. Germline V lookup: CDR1 ENHRY, CDR2 SYGVKD. There are 15 residues in the CDR3. V was cut by 3 bases and J by 4 bases, with 15 bases left in between. CDR3 sequence reads: CAISDRGRGVYGYTF. In nucleotides, the CDR3 is TGTGCCATCAGTGATAGAGGGCGCGGGGTCTATGGCTACACCTTC.

This chain links TRBV29-1 with TRBJ2-5, with D possibly TRBD1 on 6 matching bases. The CDR3 sequence is 12 residues long. In germline, CDR1 is SQVTM, CDR2 ANQGSEA. The V gene lost 4 bases and the J gene lost 12 bases, with 18 bases spanning the gap. This CDR3 reads CSVGASSGVEYF. The CDR3 DNA sequence: TGCAGCGTTGGGGCATCCTCAGGGGTGGAGTACTTC.

The rearrangement joins TRBV7-2 to TRBJ1-5; D may be TRBD1 (6 bases). The CDR3 has 16 residues. The V end lost 5 bases, the J end lost 0 bases, and 14 bases lay between the germline ends. The V gene's germline CDR1 is SGHTA and CDR2 FQGNSA. CDR3 sequence: CASSIGTPYSNQPQHF. CDR3 sequence (DNA): TGTGCCAGCAGCATTGGGACACCGTATAGCAATCAGCCCCAGCATTTT.

V usage is TRBV11-3 and J usage is TRBJ2-1, with D perhaps matching TRBD2 (5 bases). Germline CDR1 SGHNT, CDR2 YENEEA. The V end lost 2 bases, the J end lost 8 bases, and 10 bases lay between the germline ends. The CDR3 covers 13 residues. The chain's CDR3 is CASSLTARDEQFF. Here the CDR3 DNA reads TGTGCCAGCAGCTTAACTGCGAGGGATGAGCAGTTCTTC.

This clone is a singleton in its sample. The CDR3 DNA is TGCGCCAGCAGCCTTGACACAGGGGTGTCGGACTATGGCTACACCTTC. Protein product: CASSLDTGVSDYGYTF. V and J are TRBV5-1 and TRBJ1-2, with 7 bases matching TRBD1. The length of the CDR3 is 16 residues. V shed 4 bases, J shed 3 bases, and the junction held 12 bases outside the gene matches. Germline CDR1 and CDR2: SGHRS and YFSETQ.

The CDR3 DNA sequence: TGTGCCAGTAGTATGGTCCAGGGTACAGATACGCAGTATTTT. Encoded protein: CASSMVQGTDTQYF. This chain links TRBV19 with TRBJ2-3, with D tentatively TRBD1 (5 bases). The CDR3 totals 14 residues. Germline CDR1 and CDR2: LNHDA and SQIVND (reference sequence). V was shortened by 3 bases and J by 3 bases, with 10 bases between the two germline ends.

The chain employs TRBV10-2 and TRBJ1-2; TRBD1 might be the D (6 bases). The germline V gene has CDR1 WSHSY and CDR2 SAAADI. The length of the CDR3 is 15 residues. Trimming cost V 0 bases and J 4 bases, with 12 bases left between them. The CDR3 protein is CASSESGGRFYGYTF. CDR3 coding DNA: TGCGCCAGCAGTGAGTCGGGGGGGCGGTTCTATGGCTACACCTTC.

V usage is TRBV6-5 and J usage is TRBJ2-7; TRBD1 agrees at 8 bases. Losses at the gene ends were 2 bases for V and 5 bases for J; bases not matched to a gene: 5. The CDR3 length is 14 residues. Germline lookup yields CDR1 MNHEY and CDR2 SVGAGI. This CDR3 reads CASSYNRGDHEQYF. CDR3 coding DNA: TGTGCCAGCAGTTACAACAGGGGGGACCACGAGCAGTACTTC.

The J gene is TRBJ2-7, the V gene TRBV29-1, with no clear D. There are 13 residues in the CDR3. Germline V gene data show CDR1 as SQVTM and CDR2 as ANQGSEA. V shed 4 bases and J shed 8 bases, with 18 bases lying between them. CDR3 bases: TGCAGCGTTGCCGGGTCAGAGTTCTTCCAGCAGTACTTC. This translates into CSVAGSEFFQQYF.

V is TRBV3-1 (or the pseudogene TRBV3-2) and J is TRBJ2-5; no reliable D call. Trimming stripped 0 bases from V and 7 bases from J, with 9 bases between. The V gene's germline CDR1 is LGHDT and CDR2 YNNKEL (reference sequence). This CDR3 region has 13 residues. CDR3 amino acids: CASSQDHSGTQYF. In DNA, the CDR3 is TGTGCCAGCAGCCAAGATCATTCAGGGACCCAGTACTTC.

The rearrangement joins TRBV3-1 (or the pseudogene TRBV3-2) to TRBJ2-1, with TRBD1 matching 8 bases. The CDR3 is made up of 17 amino acids. Germline CDR1 is LGHDT and CDR2 is YNNKEL (reference sequence). Trimming cost V 4 bases and J 6 bases; bases outside gene matches: 14. CDR3 DNA: TGTGCCAGCAGCCGGCCCTATTCAGGGGGCAATGGCAATGAGCAGTTCTTC. It codes for CASSRPYSGGNGNEQFF.

The chain links TRBV15 to TRBJ2-7; 8 nucleotides match TRBD2. V was clipped by 1 base and J by 2 bases; unmatched bases: 4. The CDR3 loop spans 15 amino acids. Germline V lookup: CDR1 LNHNV, CDR2 YYDKDF (reference sequence). The CDR3 bases are TGTGCCACCAGCAGAGGGACGGGGGGGCCCTACGAGCAGTACTTC. Its translation: CATSRGTGGPYEQYF. The whole variable domain, filled in from reference TRBV15 and TRBJ2-7, reads DAMVIQNPRYQVTQFGKPVTLSCSQTLNHNVMYWYQQKSSQAPKLLFHYYDKDFNNEADTPDNFQSRRPNTSFCFLDIRSPGLGDTAMYLCATSRGTGGPYEQYFGPGTRLTVT.

The genes are TRBV9 and TRBJ2-7; 9 bases align to TRBD1. J gave up 2 bases and V 1 base, and 7 bases lay outside the gene matches. The CDR3 has 16 residues. Germline CDR1 is SGDLS and CDR2 is YYNGEE. As DNA, the CDR3 is TGTGCCAGCAGCGTACATTTTCGGGACAGGGCCTACGAGCAGTACTTC. Amino acids: CASSVHFRDRAYEQYF.

The chain has TRBV3-1 (or the pseudogene TRBV3-2) and TRBJ1-2; maybe TRBD1 (5 bases). The length of the CDR3 is 13 residues. Germline CDR1 LGHDT, CDR2 YNNKEL (reference sequence). V was pared by 4 bases and J by 13 bases, with 19 bases between. As DNA, the CDR3 is TGTGCCAGCAGCCGCGGGACCGCGAATCCCACCACCTTC. Translated, it gives CASSRGTANPTTF.

This clone was counted a single time. The V gene is TRBV7-9, the J gene TRBJ2-2; 8 nucleotides match TRBD2. CDR3 length equals 18 residues. Germline V CDR1 and CDR2: SEHNR, FQNEAQ (reference sequence). After removal of 8 bases from V and 2 bases from J, the junction contained 16 bases not matched to a gene. The CDR3 spells CASPRGGQGPPNTGELFF. CDR3 DNA sequence: TGTGCCAGCCCCCGGGGGGGGCAGGGGCCGCCTAACACCGGGGAGCTGTTTTTT.

Turning to this clone: The sample contains more than one DNA sequence encoding this CDR3. The V and J genes are TRBV5-1 and TRBJ1-1; a possible D gene is TRBD1 (6 bases). Trimming took off 2 bases at V and 3 bases at J, with 8 bases between the two ends. The CDR3 contains 13 residues. Germline-derived CDR1 and CDR2 are SGHRS and YFSETQ. The CDR3 bases are TGCGCCAGCAGCTTAAACAGGGACACTGAAGCTTTCTTT. It encodes CASSLNRDTEAFF.

This chain uses TRBV23-1 with TRBJ2-1; TRBD2 agrees at 11 bases. TRBV23-1 is noted as an ORF with a role that remains uncertain. The ends lost 8 bases at V and 0 bases at J; junction bases unmatched: 15. CDR3 length: 19 residues. The CDR3 spells CASLRLAGGELSSYNEQFF. CDR3 sequence (DNA): TGCGCCAGCCTCCGCCTAGCGGGGGGTGAATTGAGCTCCTACAATGAGCAGTTCTTC.

The CDR3 here is CASSDFQGANEQFF. CDR3 in DNA: TGCGCCAGCAGTGATTTTCAGGGGGCAAATGAGCAGTTCTTC. The J gene is TRBJ2-1, the V gene TRBV10-1; 8 nucleotides agree with TRBD1. From germline, CDR1 is WNHNN and CDR2 SYGVQD (reference sequence). This CDR3 is 14 amino acids long. The V gene end was trimmed by 3 bases and the J gene end by 7 bases; junction bases not matched to a gene: 5.

This chain joins TRBV30 and TRBJ2-3, with TRBD1 matching 7 bases. This CDR3 contains 14 residues. The V gene end was trimmed by 4 bases and the J gene end by 0 bases; junction bases not matched to a gene: 4. The germline gives CDR1 GTSNPN, CDR2 SVGIG (reference sequence). CDR3 nucleotide sequence: TGTGCCTGGAACAGGGGAAAGAGCACAGATACGCAGTATTTT. It is translated as CAWNRGKSTDTQYF.

The chain joins TRBV19 to TRBJ1-5; a possible D gene is TRBD1 (5 bases). The CDR3 is 12 residues long. Germline V CDR1 and CDR2: LNHDA, SQIVND (reference sequence). V was clipped by 7 bases and J by 5 bases, with 9 bases between them. The CDR3 spells CASKSRDQPQHF. In DNA form, the CDR3 reads TGTGCCAGTAAGAGCAGGGATCAGCCCCAGCATTTT.

The chain joins TRBV27 to TRBJ1-2, with D perhaps TRBD1 (5 bases). CDR1 and CDR2 from the germline V gene are MNHEY and SMNVEV (reference sequence). This CDR3 contains 13 residues. V dropped 5 bases and J dropped 8 bases, with 15 bases sitting between them. CDR3 DNA sequence: TGTGCCAGCAGTCCCCTAGGGGCAGGCGGCTACACCTTC. Amino acid sequence: CASSPLGAGGYTF.

This clone was seen only a few times. This rearrangement joins TRBV19 to TRBJ1-3, with 8 positions matching TRBD1. The V and J ends lost 10 bases and 0 bases, in that order; junction bases with no gene match: 5. The CDR3 spans 14 residues. Germline CDR1 is LNHDA and CDR2 is SQIVND (reference sequence). CDR3 sequence (DNA): TGTGCCACGACAGGGGTGCTCTCTGGAAACACCATATATTTT. It encodes CATTGVLSGNTIYF.

This clone was seen only once. This chain links TRBV5-4 with TRBJ1-6; D not certain. The CDR3 is 13 residues long. The germline V gene encodes CDR1 SGHNT and CDR2 YYREEE (reference sequence). Deletions cut 7 bases from V and 4 bases from J, with 9 bases between. The CDR3 nucleotides are TGTGCCAGCCAACGGGAGTATAATTCACCCCTCCACTTT. It translates to CASQREYNSPLHF.